The rows below give T cell receptor beta chains drawn from one sample of a study of long-term antiretroviral therapy in people with HIV. Repertoires were generated with immunoSEQ multiplex PCR, while TCRdb's copy carries only in-frame clones and drops some. The data show more than 25,000 clones, around 77% seen once. Sequenced here: unsorted PBMCs, sampled 2.1 years after starting antiretroviral therapy. The source of these receptors is a man aged 25-45 years with HIV. The CDR3 runs from the conserved cysteine through the conserved F or W. A D gene is named only where the DNA matches it firmly. The listing skips clone size in some rows; elsewhere it reads once, few, many or a size class.

.	TRBV19	15	.	TRBJ1-2	TGTGCCAGTAGGGGAATAGGGCAGACTAACTATGGCTACACCTTC	CASRGIGQTNYGYTF
.	TRBV18	16	.	TRBJ2-3	TGTGCCAGCTCACCGCAAGGGTTTGTCGCCACAGATACGCAGTATTTT	CASSPQGFVATDTQYF
.	TRBV13	14	few	TRBJ2-7	TGTGCCAGCAGCCAAATAGGACAGCCCTACGAGCAGTACTTC	CASSQIGQPYEQYF
TRBD2	TRBV28	16	.	TRBJ2-1	TGTGCCAGCAGTTTACTAGCGGGGGGAATTTACAATGAGCAGTTCTTC	CASSLLAGGIYNEQFF
.	TRBV7-3	15	medium-sized	TRBJ2-1	TGTGCCAGCAGCCGGGGGACAGACCCCTACAATGAGCAGTTCTTC	CASSRGTDPYNEQFF
TRBD2	TRBV9	16	.	TRBJ2-1	TGTGCCAGCAGCTTTAGCGGGAGGGGATCCTACAATGAGCAGTTCTTC	CASSFSGRGSYNEQFF
TRBD1	TRBV30	14	.	TRBJ1-2	TGTGCCTGGAGTAAGGACAGGGGAAGCTATGGCTACACCTTC	CAWSKDRGSYGYTF
TRBD1	TRBV19	14	.	TRBJ2-5	TGTGCCAGTTCTCACACGACAGGGCAAGAGACCCAGTACTTC	CASSHTTGQETQYF
.	TRBV6-5	14	.	TRBJ2-7	TGTGCAGTCTCCACAGAAGGACTTCCATACGAGCAGTACTTC	CAVSTEGLPYEQYF
.	TRBV30	16	.	TRBJ1-5	TGTGCCTGGAGTGGAAGGTCCGCAGGGCGCAATCAGCCCCAGCATTTT	CAWSGRSAGRNQPQHF
TRBD1	TRBV5-6	15	.	TRBJ1-3	TGTGCCAGCAGCTTTCTGGGACAGGGAGGAAACACCATATATTTT	CASSFLGQGGNTIYF
TRBD1	TRBV6-6	16	.	TRBJ2-5	TGTGCCAGCAGTTTCCCCCACAGGGGGTACCAAGAGACCCAGTACTTC	CASSFPHRGYQETQYF
.	TRBV9	16	.	TRBJ2-3	TGTGCCAGCAGCCCGGACCGAAAAGCTAGCACAGATACGCAGTATTTT	CASSPDRKASTDTQYF
.	TRBV5-1	15	.	TRBJ2-1	TGCGCCAGCAGACGGGACGGCGGCTCCTACAATGAGCAGTTCTTC	CASRRDGGSYNEQFF
.	TRBV19	14	.	TRBJ2-7	TGTGCCAGTAGCCTTCAGGGTTTTGCCTACGAGCAGTACTTC	CASSLQGFAYEQYF
.	TRBV4-3	16	.	TRBJ2-3	TGCGCCAGCAGCCAAGCGGGGACATTTAGCACAGATACGCAGTATTTT	CASSQAGTFSTDTQYF
.	TRBV10-3	14	.	TRBJ2-3	TGTGCCATCAGGAAGGAGGGGGGCACAGATACGCAGTATTTT	CAIRKEGGTDTQYF
TRBD2	TRBV5-4	16	once	TRBJ2-1	TGTGCCAGCTCCCCTGTGGGCCGCGGGGGGTACAATGAGCAGTTCTTC	CASSPVGRGGYNEQFF
.	TRBV6-5	15	.	TRBJ2-7	TGTGCCAGCAGTTACTCTCTGACAGGACCCTACGAGCAGTACTTC	CASSYSLTGPYEQYF
.	TRBV7-9	14	.	TRBJ1-4	TGTGCCAGCAGCCCACTCCATGATAGGGAAAAACTGTTTTTT	CASSPLHDREKLFF
TRBD1	TRBV9	16	.	TRBJ2-1	TGTGCCAGCAGCTCCTTAAGCGGGACAGGGGGGCATGAGCAGTTCTTC	CASSSLSGTGGHEQFF
TRBD2	TRBV7-2	19	.	TRBJ2-6	TGTGCCAGCAGCCCCCGGTCACTAGCGGGAGCTAGGGGGGCCAACGTCCTGACTTTC	CASSPRSLAGARGANVLTF
.	TRBV25-1	14	.	TRBJ1-1	TGTGCCAGCAGTGAAGGTCCTGCGAACACTGAAGCTTTCTTT	CASSEGPANTEAFF
.	TRBV6-5	15	.	TRBJ1-6	TGTGCCAGCAGTTACAGGGCGTCCTATAATTCACCCCTCCACTTT	CASSYRASYNSPLHF
.	TRBV2	17	once	TRBJ2-2	TGTGCCAGCAGTGATCCCGGACGGGGACGAAACACCGGGGAGCTGTTTTTT	CASSDPGRGRNTGELFF
TRBD2	TRBV4-1	18	.	TRBJ2-3	TGCGCCAGCAGCCGACCCAAGGCGACTAGCGGGGTGACAGATACGCAGTATTTT	CASSRPKATSGVTDTQYF
TRBD2	TRBV5-1	23	once	TRBJ2-3	TGCGCCAGCAGCCCCCGGACCGGGACAGACCTTATGATGGGACTAGCGGGGAGCGGTACGCAGTATTTT	CASSPRTGTDLMMGLAGSGTQYF
TRBD1	TRBV14	18	.	TRBJ1-4	TGTGCCAGCAGCTACCGGGACAGGGCTATTGCAACTAATGAAAAACTGTTTTTT	CASSYRDRAIATNEKLFF
TRBD2	TRBV5-1	14	.	TRBJ2-7	TGCGCCAGCAGCGTGGGGACTAGCGTGGTAGAGCAGTACTTC	CASSVGTSVVEQYF
TRBD1	TRBV5-1	15	.	TRBJ2-5	TGCGCCAGCAGCAACGGACAGGCCGTTGGAGAGACCCAGTACTTC	CASSNGQAVGETQYF
.	TRBV4-1	18	.	TRBJ1-1	TGCGCCAGCAGCCAAGCGTTGGGGGGGGGTCACATGAACACTGAAGCTTTCTTT	CASSQALGGGHMNTEAFF
.	TRBV7-8	14	.	TRBJ2-2	TGTGCCACCCGAAATGGCGGTTCCACCGGGGAGCTGTTTTTT	CATRNGGSTGELFF
TRBD1	TRBV28	16	few	TRBJ1-2	TGTGCCAGCAGCCGGGACAGGGGGACCTCTAGGTATGGCTACACCTTC	CASSRDRGTSRYGYTF
.	TRBV6-6	11	.	TRBJ1-2	TGTGCCAGCAGCGATGTAAATGGCTACACCTTC	CASSDVNGYTF
TRBD2	TRBV19	16	.	TRBJ2-1	TGTGCCAGTAGTCCGGGACTAGCGTGGGGTTACAATGAGCAGTTCTTC	CASSPGLAWGYNEQFF
.	TRBV5-1	14	.	TRBJ1-6	TGCGCCAGCAGCTTCGGGCAGGAAAATTCACCCCTCCACTTT	CASSFGQENSPLHF
.	TRBV5-6	13	once	TRBJ1-6	TGTGCCAGCAGCTTGGAGGGGAATTCACCCCTCCACTTT	CASSLEGNSPLHF
TRBD2	TRBV7-2	14	.	TRBJ2-7	TGTGCCAGCAGCATGCTAGCGGGGGGGTCCGAGCAGTACTTC	CASSMLAGGSEQYF
TRBD1	TRBV2	14	.	TRBJ1-2	TGTGCCAGCTCCGGACAGGGGGCAGTTTATGGCTACACCTTC	CASSGQGAVYGYTF
.	TRBV6-6	15	.	TRBJ1-2	TGTGCCAGCATCGTCGGTTTAACAGGAGAAAGCGGCTACACCTTC	CASIVGLTGESGYTF
.	TRBV6-5	15	.	TRBJ2-2	TGTGCCAGCACCGACGGTACCCCCCGCGGCGGGGAGCTGTTTTTT	CASTDGTPRGGELFF
.	TRBV5-5	15	once	TRBJ1-3	TGTGCCAGCAGATGGGGGGCTAGCTCTGGAAACACCATATATTTT	CASRWGASSGNTIYF
.	TRBV30	14	.	TRBJ1-3	TGTGCCTGGAGAGGACTGATCTCTGGAAACACCATATATTTT	CAWRGLISGNTIYF
.	TRBV23-1	10	few	TRBJ1-1	TGCGCCAGCCAGAACACTGAAGCTTTCTTT	CASQNTEAFF
.	TRBV30	13	.	TRBJ1-1	TGTGCCTGGAGTGTACAAGGGCCCACTGAAGCTTTCTTT	CAWSVQGPTEAFF